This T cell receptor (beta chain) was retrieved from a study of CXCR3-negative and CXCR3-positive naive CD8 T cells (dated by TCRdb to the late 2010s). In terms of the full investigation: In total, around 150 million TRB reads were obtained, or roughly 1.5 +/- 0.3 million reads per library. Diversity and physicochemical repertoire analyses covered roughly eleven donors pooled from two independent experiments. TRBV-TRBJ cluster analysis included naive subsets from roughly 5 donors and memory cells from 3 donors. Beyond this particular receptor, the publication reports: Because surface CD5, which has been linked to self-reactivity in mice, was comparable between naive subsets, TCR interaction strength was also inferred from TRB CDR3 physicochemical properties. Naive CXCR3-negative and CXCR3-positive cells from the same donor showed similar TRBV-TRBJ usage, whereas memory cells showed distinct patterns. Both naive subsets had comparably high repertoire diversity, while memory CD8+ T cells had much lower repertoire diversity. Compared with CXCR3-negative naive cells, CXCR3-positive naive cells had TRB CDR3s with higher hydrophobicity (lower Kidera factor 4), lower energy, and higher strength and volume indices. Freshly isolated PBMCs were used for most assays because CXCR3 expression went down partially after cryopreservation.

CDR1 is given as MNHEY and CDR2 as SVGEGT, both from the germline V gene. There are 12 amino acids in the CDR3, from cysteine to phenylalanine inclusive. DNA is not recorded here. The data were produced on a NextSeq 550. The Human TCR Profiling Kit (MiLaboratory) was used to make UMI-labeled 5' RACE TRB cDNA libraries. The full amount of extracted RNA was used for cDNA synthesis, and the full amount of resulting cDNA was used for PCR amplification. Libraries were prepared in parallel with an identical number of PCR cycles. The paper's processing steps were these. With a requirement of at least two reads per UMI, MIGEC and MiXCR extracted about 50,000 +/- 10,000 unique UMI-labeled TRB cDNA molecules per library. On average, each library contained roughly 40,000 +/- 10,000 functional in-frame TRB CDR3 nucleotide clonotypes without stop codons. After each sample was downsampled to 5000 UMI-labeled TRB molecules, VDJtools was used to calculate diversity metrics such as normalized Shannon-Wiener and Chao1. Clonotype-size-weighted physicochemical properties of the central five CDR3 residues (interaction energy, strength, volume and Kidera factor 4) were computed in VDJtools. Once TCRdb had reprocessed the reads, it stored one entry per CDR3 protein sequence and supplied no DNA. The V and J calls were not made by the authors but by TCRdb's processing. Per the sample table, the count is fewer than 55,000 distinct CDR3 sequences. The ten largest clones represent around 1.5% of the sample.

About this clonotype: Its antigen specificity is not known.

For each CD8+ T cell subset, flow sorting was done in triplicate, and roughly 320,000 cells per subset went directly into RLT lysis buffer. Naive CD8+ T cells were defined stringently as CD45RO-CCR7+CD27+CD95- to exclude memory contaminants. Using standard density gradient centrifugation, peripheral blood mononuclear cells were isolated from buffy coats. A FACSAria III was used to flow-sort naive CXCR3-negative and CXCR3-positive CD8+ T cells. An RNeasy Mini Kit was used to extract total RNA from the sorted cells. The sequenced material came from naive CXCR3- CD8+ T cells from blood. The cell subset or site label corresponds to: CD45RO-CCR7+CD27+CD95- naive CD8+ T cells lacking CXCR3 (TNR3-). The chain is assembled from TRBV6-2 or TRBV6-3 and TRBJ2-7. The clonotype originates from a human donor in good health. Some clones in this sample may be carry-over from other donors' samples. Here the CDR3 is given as CASSYRTDEQYF.